This T cell receptor (beta chain) emerged from a study of cytomegalovirus exposure and HLA in healthy donors. The CDR3 contains 15 residues. Germline V lookup: CDR1 SGHRS, CDR2 YFSETQ. V lost 4 bases to trimming and J lost 1 base, with 14 bases between them. Study outcomes and limitations: TCR beta V- and J-gene trimming was later associated with a missense DCLRE1C variant.

Notes on this clone: Its antigen is still unknown.

The PCR had 60 Vbeta and 13 Jbeta primers. Sequenced by immunoSEQ multiplex PCR; TCRdb stores in-frame clones only, minus some. The table shows about 100,000 clones, with under 85% occurring only once. The clonotype originates from a man aged 35 to 55 in good health and CMV-seronegative. Sequencing was done on a sample of PBMCs. This rearrangement joins TRBV5-1 to TRBJ1-1; TRBD1 might be the D (6 bases). The CDR3 region has the DNA TGCGCCAGCAGCCCGGGGGGGGCCAAGAACACTGAAGCTTTCTTT. Its translation: CASSPGGAKNTEAFF. Combining the CDR3 with reference TRBV5-1 and TRBJ1-1 gives the whole variable domain KAGVTQTPRYLIKTRGQQVTLSCSPISGHRSVSWYQQTPGQGLQFLFEYFSETQRNKGNFPGRFSGRQFSNSRSEMNVSTLELGDSALYLCASSPGGAKNTEAFFGQGTRLTVV.